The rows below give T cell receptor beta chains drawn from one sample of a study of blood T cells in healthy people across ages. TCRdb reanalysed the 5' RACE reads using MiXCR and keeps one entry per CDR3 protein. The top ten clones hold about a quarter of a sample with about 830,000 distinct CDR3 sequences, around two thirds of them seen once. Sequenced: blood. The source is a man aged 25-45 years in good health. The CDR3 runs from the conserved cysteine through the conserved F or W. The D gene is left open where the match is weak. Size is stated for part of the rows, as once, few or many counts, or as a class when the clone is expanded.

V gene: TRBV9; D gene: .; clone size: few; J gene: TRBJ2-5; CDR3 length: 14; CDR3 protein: CASSVAGGGETQYF; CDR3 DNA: TGTGCCAGCAGCGTAGCCGGGGGAGGAGAGACCCAGTACTTC
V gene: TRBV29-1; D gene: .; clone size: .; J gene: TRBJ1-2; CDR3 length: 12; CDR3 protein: CSVELPFYGYTF; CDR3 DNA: TGCAGCGTTGAACTGCCTTTCTATGGCTACACCTTC
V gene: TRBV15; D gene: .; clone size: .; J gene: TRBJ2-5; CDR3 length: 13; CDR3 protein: CATSGEAQETQYF; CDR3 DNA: TGTGCCACCAGTGGCGAGGCCCAAGAGACCCAGTACTTC
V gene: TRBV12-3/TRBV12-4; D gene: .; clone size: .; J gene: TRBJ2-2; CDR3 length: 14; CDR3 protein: CASRNFANTGELFF; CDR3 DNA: TGTGCCAGCAGGAACTTCGCGAACACCGGGGAGCTGTTTTTT
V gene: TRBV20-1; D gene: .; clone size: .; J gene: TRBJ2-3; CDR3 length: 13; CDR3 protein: CSATPPGANTQYF; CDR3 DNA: TGCAGTGCTACCCCTCCCGGGGCAAATACGCAGTATTTT
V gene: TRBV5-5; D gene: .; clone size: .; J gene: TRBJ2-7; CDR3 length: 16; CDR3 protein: CASSLEASRMSYEQYF; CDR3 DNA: TGTGCCAGCAGCTTGGAGGCCAGTAGAATGTCCTACGAGCAGTACTTC
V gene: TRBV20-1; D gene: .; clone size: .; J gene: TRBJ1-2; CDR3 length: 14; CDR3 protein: CSALSRGTTYGYTF; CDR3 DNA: TGCAGTGCTTTATCGCGGGGGACAACTTATGGCTACACCTTC
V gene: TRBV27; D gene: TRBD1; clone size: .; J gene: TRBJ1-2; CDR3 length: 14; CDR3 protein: CASRRQGAPGGYTF; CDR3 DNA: TGTGCCAGCAGACGACAGGGGGCTCCTGGGGGCTACACCTTC
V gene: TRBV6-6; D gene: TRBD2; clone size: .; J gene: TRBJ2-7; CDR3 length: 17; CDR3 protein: CASSPARLAGELYEQYF; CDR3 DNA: TGTGCCAGCAGCCCAGCCAGACTAGCGGGGGAACTCTACGAGCAGTACTTC
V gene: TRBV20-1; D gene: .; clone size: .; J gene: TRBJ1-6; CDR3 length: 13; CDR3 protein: CSASGSNNSPPHF; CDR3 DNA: TGCAGTGCGAGTGGCTCGAATAATTCACCCCCCCACTTT
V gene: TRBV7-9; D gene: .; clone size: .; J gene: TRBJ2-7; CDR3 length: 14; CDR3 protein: CASSLSLGSYEQYF; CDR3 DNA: TGTGCCAGCAGCTTAAGTCTAGGATCCTACGAGCAGTACTTC
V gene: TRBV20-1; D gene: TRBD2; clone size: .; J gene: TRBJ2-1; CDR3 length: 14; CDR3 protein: CSAESGGPFNEQFF; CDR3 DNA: TGCAGTGCTGAAAGCGGGGGCCCTTTCAATGAGCAGTTCTTC
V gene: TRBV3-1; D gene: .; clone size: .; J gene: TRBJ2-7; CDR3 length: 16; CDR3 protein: CASSQVTGASSYEQYF; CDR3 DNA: TGTGCCAGCAGCCAAGTGACCGGGGCGAGCTCCTACGAGCAGTACTTC
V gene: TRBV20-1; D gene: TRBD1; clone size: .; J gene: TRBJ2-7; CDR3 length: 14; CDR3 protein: CSASRQGALYEQYF; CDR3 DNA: TGCAGTGCTAGTCGGCAGGGGGCATTGTACGAGCAGTACTTC
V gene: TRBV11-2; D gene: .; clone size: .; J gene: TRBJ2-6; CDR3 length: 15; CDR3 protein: CASSTQRTGANVLTF; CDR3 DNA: TGTGCCAGCAGCACGCAAAGGACTGGGGCCAACGTCCTGACTTTC
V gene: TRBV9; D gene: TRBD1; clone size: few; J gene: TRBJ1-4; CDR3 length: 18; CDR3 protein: CASSPTRRRQGTGEKLFF; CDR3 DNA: TGTGCCAGCAGCCCTACTCGTAGAAGACAGGGGACCGGTGAAAAACTGTTTTTT
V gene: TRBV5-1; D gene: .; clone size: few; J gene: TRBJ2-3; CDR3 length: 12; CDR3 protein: CASSLEQGTQYF; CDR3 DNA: TGTGCCAGCAGCTTGGAGCAGGGCACGCAGTATTTT
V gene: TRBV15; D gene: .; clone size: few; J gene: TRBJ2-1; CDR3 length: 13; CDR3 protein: CATSRDPAYEQFF; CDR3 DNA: TGTGCCACCAGCAGAGATCCTGCCTATGAGCAGTTCTTC
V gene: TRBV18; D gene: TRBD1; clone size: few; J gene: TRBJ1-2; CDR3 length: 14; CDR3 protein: CASSPPGQGSGYTF; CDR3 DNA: TGTGCCAGCTCACCCCCGGGACAGGGCTCTGGCTACACCTTC
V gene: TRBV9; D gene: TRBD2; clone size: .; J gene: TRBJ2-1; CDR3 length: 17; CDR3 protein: CASSARSSGGAYNEQFF; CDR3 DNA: TGTGCCAGCAGCGCCCGGTCTAGCGGGGGGGCCTACAATGAGCAGTTCTTC
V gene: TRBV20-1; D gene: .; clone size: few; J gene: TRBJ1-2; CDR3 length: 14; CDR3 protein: CSAREEPLSYGYTF; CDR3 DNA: TGCAGTGCTAGAGAGGAACCCCTTAGCTATGGCTACACCTTC
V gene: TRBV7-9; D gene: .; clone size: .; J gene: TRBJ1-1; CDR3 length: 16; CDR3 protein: CASSSPDLTVNTEAFF; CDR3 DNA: TGTGCCAGCAGCTCACCCGATTTGACAGTGAACACTGAAGCTTTCTTT
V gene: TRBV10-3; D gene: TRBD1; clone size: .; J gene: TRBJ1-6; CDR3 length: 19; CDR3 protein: CAISESGTGASAYNSPLHF; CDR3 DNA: TGTGCCATCAGTGAGTCCGGGACAGGGGCTAGCGCCTATAATTCACCCCTCCACTTT
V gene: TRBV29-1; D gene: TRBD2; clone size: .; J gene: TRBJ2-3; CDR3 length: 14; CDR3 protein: CSVGGGFGTDTQYF; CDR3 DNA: TGCAGCGTTGGGGGGGGGTTTGGGACAGATACGCAGTATTTT
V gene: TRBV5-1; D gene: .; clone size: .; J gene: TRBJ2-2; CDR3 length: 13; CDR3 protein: CASTRDHTGELFF; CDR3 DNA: TGCGCCAGCACCCGCGACCACACCGGGGAGCTGTTTTTT
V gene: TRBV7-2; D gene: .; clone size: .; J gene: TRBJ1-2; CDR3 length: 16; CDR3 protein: CASSPMGGQFSYGYTF; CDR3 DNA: TGTGCCAGCAGCCCAATGGGCGGACAGTTCAGCTATGGCTACACCTTC
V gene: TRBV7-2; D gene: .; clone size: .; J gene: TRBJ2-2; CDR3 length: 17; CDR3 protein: CASSLARFPELDGELFF; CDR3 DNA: TGTGCCAGCAGCTTAGCCAGATTCCCGGAACTAGACGGGGAGCTGTTTTTT
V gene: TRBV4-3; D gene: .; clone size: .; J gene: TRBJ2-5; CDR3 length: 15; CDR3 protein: CASSQGRSRQETQYF; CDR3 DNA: TGCGCCAGCAGCCAAGGGCGTAGCAGGCAAGAGACCCAGTACTTC
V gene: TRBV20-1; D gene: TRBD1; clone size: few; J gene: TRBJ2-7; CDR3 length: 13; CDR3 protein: CSASSDRYYEQYF; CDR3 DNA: TGCAGTGCCTCCTCGGACAGGTACTACGAGCAGTACTTC
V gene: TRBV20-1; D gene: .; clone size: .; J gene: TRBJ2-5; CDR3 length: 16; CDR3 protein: CSARPQEGVWQETQYF; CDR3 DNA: TGCAGTGCTAGACCCCAGGAGGGGGTTTGGCAAGAGACCCAGTACTTC
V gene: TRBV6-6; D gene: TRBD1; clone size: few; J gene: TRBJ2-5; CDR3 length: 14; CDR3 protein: CASSHRGAKETQYF; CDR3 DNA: TGTGCCAGCAGCCACAGGGGGGCAAAAGAGACCCAGTACTTC
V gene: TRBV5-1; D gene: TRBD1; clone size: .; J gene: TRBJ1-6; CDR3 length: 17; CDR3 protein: CASSRFDPDQGASPLHF; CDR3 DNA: TGCGCCAGCAGTAGGTTCGATCCCGACCAGGGGGCTTCACCCCTCCACTTT
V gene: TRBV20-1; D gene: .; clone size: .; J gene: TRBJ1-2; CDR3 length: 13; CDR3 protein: CSATYRAGYGYTF; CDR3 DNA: TGCAGTGCAACGTACAGGGCGGGCTATGGCTACACCTTC
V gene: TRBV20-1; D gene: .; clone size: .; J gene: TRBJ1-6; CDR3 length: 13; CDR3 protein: CSAETGGDSPLHF; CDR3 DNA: TGCAGTGCCGAGACAGGTGGGGATTCACCCCTCCACTTT
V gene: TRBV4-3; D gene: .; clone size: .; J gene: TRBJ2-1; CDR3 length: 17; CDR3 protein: CASSQAYPDFSYNEQFF; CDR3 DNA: TGCGCCAGCAGCCAAGCGTATCCGGACTTCTCCTACAATGAGCAGTTCTTC
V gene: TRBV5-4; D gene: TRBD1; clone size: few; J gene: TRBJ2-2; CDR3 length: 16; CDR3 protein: CASSRLTGTNTGELFF; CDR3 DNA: TGTGCCAGCAGCCGACTGACAGGGACAAACACCGGGGAGCTGTTTTTT
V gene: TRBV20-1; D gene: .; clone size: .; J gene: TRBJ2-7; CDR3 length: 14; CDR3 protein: CSAAHTGISYEQYF; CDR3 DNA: TGCAGTGCCGCACACACAGGGATCTCCTACGAGCAGTACTTC
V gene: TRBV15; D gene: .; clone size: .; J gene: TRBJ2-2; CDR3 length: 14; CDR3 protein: CATSRVGGLGELFF; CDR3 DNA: TGTGCCACCAGCAGAGTGGGGGGGCTCGGGGAGCTGTTTTTT
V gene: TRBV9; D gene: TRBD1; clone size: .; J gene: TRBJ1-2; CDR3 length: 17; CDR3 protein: CASSGRDRGQVNYGYTF; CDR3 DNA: TGTGCCAGCAGCGGCCGGGACAGGGGGCAAGTAAACTATGGCTACACCTTC
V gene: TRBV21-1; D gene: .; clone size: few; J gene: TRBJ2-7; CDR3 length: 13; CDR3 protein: CASSPGGLGEQYF; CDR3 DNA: TGTGCCAGCAGTCCAGGGGGCTTGGGCGAGCAGTACTTC
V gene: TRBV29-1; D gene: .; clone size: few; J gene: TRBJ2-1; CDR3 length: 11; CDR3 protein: CSWRDNNEQFF; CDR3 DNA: TGCAGTTGGCGGGACAACAATGAGCAGTTCTTC
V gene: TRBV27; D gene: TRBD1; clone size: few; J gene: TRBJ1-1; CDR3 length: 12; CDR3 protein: CASSGTGPEAFF; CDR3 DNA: TGTGCCAGCAGCGGGACAGGGCCCGAAGCTTTCTTT
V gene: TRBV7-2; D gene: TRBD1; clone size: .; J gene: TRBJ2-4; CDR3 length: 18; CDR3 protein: CASSFFSGTGAAKNIQYF; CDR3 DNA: TGTGCCAGCAGCTTCTTCTCCGGGACAGGGGCGGCCAAAAACATTCAGTACTTC
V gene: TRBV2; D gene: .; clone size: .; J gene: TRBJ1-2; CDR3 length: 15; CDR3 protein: CASPDTTGLSYGYTF; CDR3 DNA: TGTGCCAGCCCTGACACGACTGGCCTGAGTTATGGCTACACCTTC
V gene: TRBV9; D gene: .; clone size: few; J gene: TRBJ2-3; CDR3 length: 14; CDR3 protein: CASSTTGFGDTQYF; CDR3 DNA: TGTGCCAGCAGCACCACAGGGTTTGGAGATACGCAGTATTTT
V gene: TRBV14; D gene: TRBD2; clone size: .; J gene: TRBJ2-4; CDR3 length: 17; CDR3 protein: CASSQGGLAGRQGIQYF; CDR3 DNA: TGTGCCAGCAGCCAGGGAGGACTAGCGGGACGTCAGGGCATTCAGTACTTC